The 12 T cell receptor beta chains below come from one sample, sequenced in a study of blood T cell repertoires in COVID-19. Profiled with immunoSEQ multiplex PCR; TCRdb holds only in-frame clones, not every one. The sample has 350,000 to 450,000 clones; around 90% are singletons. The sample consisted of peripheral blood. The receptors were sampled from a man aged 35-49 years with acute or convalescent COVID-19.

The rearrangement uses TRBV5-1 and TRBJ2-7; 8 bases are a match to TRBD1. The CDR3 runs 15 residues. The J segment lost 0 bases and the V segment lost 4 bases, leaving 6 bases of the junction unmatched. Looked up from germline, CDR1 is SGHRS and CDR2 is YFSETQ. The CDR3 bases are TGCGCCAGCAGCGAACAAGGGACAGGCTCCTACGAGCAGTACTTC. Protein: CASSEQGTGSYEQYF. The whole variable domain, filled in from reference TRBV5-1 and TRBJ2-7, reads KAGVTQTPRYLIKTRGQQVTLSCSPISGHRSVSWYQQTPGQGLQFLFEYFSETQRNKGNFPGRFSGRQFSNSRSEMNVSTLELGDSALYLCASSEQGTGSYEQYFGPGTRLTVT.

V gene TRBV7-9 combines with J gene TRBJ2-1, with a weak D call TRBD2 (5 bases). V lost 1 base and J lost 0, with 13 bases in between. This CDR3 is built from 17 residues. Germline lookup yields CDR1 SEHNR and CDR2 FQNEAQ (reference sequence). In DNA form, the CDR3 reads TGTGCCAGCAGCTTAGTTAGTGTAGGGAGCTCCTACAATGAGCAGTTCTTC. It yields the protein CASSLVSVGSSYNEQFF.

This chain links TRBV2 with TRBJ2-2; 8 bases align to TRBD2. The CDR3 sequence is 15 residues long. The germline V gene has CDR1 SNHLY and CDR2 FYNNEI. The trim removed 5 bases at V and 4 bases at J, leaving 6 bases unmatched. The CDR3 nucleotides read TGTGCCAGCAGTCCCCGGACTAGCACCACCGGGGAGCTGTTTTTT. Translating gives CASSPRTSTTGELFF. The variable domain in full, with the rest retrieved from reference TRBV2 and TRBJ2-2, is EPEVTQTPSHQVTQMGQEVILRCVPISNHLYFYWYRQILGQKVEFLVSFYNNEISEKSEIFDDQFSVERPDGSNFTLKIRSTKLEDSAMYFCASSPRTSTTGELFFGEGSRLTVL.

The chain links TRBV7-6 to TRBJ2-2; D is possibly TRBD2 (6 bases). The V end lost 0 bases, the J end lost 6 bases, and 14 bases lay between the germline ends. CDR1 is SGHVS, CDR2 FNYEAQ, per germline. The CDR3 consists of 16 residues. CDR3 DNA: TGTGCCAGCAGCTTAGCTGGGGCCTCGGGAGCCGGGGAGCTGTTTTTT. This gives the protein CASSLAGASGAGELFF.

This clone showed up just once. The chain employs TRBV11-3 and TRBJ1-1; a possible D gene is TRBD1 (5 bases). Per germline, CDR1 SGHNT and CDR2 YENEEA. V dropped 5 bases and J dropped 1 base, with 8 bases sitting between them. This CDR3 comprises 13 residues. DNA of the CDR3: TGTGCCAGCAGCGTACAGGCGAACACTGAAGCTTTCTTT. It encodes CASSVQANTEAFF.

The CDR3 region is CASLGGQGSYEQYF. CDR3 nucleotide sequence: TGTGCCAGCCTCGGGGGACAGGGCTCCTACGAGCAGTACTTC. The chain combines TRBV28 with TRBJ2-7; 9 bases are a match to TRBD1. CDR1 MDHEN and CDR2 SYDVKM come from the germline V gene. This CDR3 comprises 14 residues. V was clipped by 8 bases and J by 0 bases; unmatched bases: 5.

Only one count was recorded for this clone. The chain recombines TRBV6-5 with TRBJ1-2; perhaps TRBD1 as D (6 bases). The germline V and J ends were trimmed by 6 bases and 0 bases, with 11 bases remaining between them. The CDR3 length is 14 residues. Germline CDR1 reads MNHEY; CDR2 reads SVGAGI. The CDR3: CASSWTATNYGYTF. CDR3 nucleotide sequence: TGTGCCAGCAGCTGGACAGCCACTAACTATGGCTACACCTTC.

The gene calls are TRBV19 and TRBJ2-6, with 8 nucleotides matching TRBD1. The CDR3 length is 15 residues. Germline CDR1 LNHDA, CDR2 SQIVND (reference sequence). J lost 2 bases, V lost 11 bases, and 8 bases had no gene match. The CDR3 loop is CASTGVVAGANVLTF. The DNA for the CDR3 is TGTGCCTCGACAGGGGTTGTAGCTGGGGCCAACGTCCTGACTTTC.

The V call is TRBV5-1, the J call TRBJ1-2; 7 nucleotides line up with TRBD1. Germline trimming cut 4 bases from V and 8 bases from J; bases unmatched to any gene: 11. The CDR3 covers 14 residues. CDR1 is SGHRS and CDR2 is YFSETQ in the germline V gene. The CDR3 reads CASSPDPNRGGYTF. In DNA form, the CDR3 reads TGCGCCAGCAGCCCCGACCCCAACAGGGGAGGCTACACCTTC.

In its sample, this clone was seen a few times. This rearrangement joins TRBV9 to TRBJ1-1, with 10 bases identical to TRBD1. V lost 4 bases, J lost 0 bases, and 9 bases stayed unmatched. The CDR3 spans 17 residues. From germline, CDR1 is SGDLS and CDR2 YYNGEE. DNA for the CDR3: TGTGCCAGCAGCAAGTCCCGGGACAGGGGTTTGAACACTGAAGCTTTCTTT. Protein sequence: CASSKSRDRGLNTEAFF.

This chain connects TRBV5-1 to TRBJ2-7, with 8 bases lining up with TRBD2. Germline loops: CDR1 SGHRS, CDR2 YFSETQ. There are 15 residues in the CDR3. V dropped 0 bases and J dropped 1; count of bases not matched to a gene: 3. CDR3 sequence: CASSLVVAGSYEQYF. The CDR3 DNA is TGCGCCAGCAGCTTGGTGGTAGCGGGATCCTACGAGCAGTACTTC.

This sequence joins TRBV20-1 and TRBJ2-7, with 7 bases lining up with TRBD2. The J segment lost 3 bases and the V segment lost 3 bases, leaving 8 bases of the junction unmatched. Germline assignment: CDR1 DFQATT and CDR2 SNEGSKA (reference sequence). CDR3 length: 14 residues. The DNA for the CDR3 is TGCAGTGCTAGTCTGGGAGGGGATTTCTACGAGCAGTACTTC. Its protein is CSASLGGDFYEQYF.